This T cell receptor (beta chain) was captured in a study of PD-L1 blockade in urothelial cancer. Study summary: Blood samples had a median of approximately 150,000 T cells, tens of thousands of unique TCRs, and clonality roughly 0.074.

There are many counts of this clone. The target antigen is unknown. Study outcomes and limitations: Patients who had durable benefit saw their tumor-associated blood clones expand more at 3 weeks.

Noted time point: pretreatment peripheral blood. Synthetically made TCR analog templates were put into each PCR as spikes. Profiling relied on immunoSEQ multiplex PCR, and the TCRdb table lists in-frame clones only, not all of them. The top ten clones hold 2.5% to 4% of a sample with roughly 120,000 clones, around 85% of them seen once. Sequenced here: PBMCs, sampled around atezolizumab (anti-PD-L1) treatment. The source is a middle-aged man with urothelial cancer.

The CDR3 spells CASSDWLAGETQYF. In nucleotides, the CDR3 is TGTGCCAGCAGTGATTGGCTAGCGGGCGAGACCCAGTACTTC. V is TRBV2 and J is TRBJ2-5; TRBD2 agrees at 8 bases. CDR1 SNHLY and CDR2 FYNNEI come from the germline V gene. After removal of 3 bases from V and 5 bases from J, the junction contained 5 bases not matched to a gene. The CDR3 contains 14 residues.